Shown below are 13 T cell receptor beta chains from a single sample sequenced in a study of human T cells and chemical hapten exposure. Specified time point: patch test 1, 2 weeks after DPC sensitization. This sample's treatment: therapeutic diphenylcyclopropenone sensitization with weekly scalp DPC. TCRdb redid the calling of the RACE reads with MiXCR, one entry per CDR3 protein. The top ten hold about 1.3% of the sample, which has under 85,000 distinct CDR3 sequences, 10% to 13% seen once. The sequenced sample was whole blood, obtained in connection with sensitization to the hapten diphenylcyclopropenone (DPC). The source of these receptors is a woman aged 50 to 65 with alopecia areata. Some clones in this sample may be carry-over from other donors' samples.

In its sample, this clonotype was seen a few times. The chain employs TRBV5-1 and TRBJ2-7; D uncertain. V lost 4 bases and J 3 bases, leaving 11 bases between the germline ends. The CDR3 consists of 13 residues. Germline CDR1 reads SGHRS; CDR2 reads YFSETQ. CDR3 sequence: CASSLLGDYEQYF. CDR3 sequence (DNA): TGCGCCAGCAGCCTCCTCGGCGACTACGAGCAGTACTTC.

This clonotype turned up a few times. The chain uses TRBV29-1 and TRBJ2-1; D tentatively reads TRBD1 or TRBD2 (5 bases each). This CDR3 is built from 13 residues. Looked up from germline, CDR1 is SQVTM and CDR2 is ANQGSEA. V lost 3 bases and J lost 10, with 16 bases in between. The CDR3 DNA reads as TGCAGCGTTGAGAAGCGCGCGAGGGGAGAGCAGTTCTTC. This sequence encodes CSVEKRARGEQFF.

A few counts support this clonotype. The CDR3, as DNA: TGTGCCAGCAGCACACCCGGCAATCAGCCCCAGCATTTT. It specifies CASSTPGNQPQHF. The rearrangement links TRBV21-1 to TRBJ1-5. TRBV21-1 represents a pseudogene. This CDR3 is built from 13 residues.

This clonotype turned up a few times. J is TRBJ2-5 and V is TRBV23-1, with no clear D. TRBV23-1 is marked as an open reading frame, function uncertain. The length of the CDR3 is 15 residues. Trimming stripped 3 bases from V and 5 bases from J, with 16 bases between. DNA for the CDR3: TGCGCCAGCAGTCAGGGCCGGTTGTACGGGGAGACCCAGTACTTC. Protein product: CASSQGRLYGETQYF.

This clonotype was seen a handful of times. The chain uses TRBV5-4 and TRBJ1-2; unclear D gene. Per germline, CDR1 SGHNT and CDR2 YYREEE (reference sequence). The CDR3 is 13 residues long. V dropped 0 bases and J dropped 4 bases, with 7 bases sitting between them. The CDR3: CASSLVDLYGYTF. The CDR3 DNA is TGTGCCAGCAGCTTGGTGGATCTCTATGGCTACACCTTC. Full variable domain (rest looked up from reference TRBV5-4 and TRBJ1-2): ETGVTQSPTHLIKTRGQQVTLRCSSQSGHNTVSWYQQALGQGPQFIFQYYREEENGRGNFPPRFSGLQFPNYSSELNVNALELDDSALYLCASSLVDLYGYTFGSGTRLTVV.

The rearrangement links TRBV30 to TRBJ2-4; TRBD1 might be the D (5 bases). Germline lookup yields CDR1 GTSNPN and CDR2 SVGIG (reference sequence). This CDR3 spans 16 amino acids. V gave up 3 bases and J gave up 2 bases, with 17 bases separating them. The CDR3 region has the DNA TGTGCCTGGAGCCCCCGACAGAGACGCTCCAAAAACATTCAGTACTTC. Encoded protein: CAWSPRQRRSKNIQYF.

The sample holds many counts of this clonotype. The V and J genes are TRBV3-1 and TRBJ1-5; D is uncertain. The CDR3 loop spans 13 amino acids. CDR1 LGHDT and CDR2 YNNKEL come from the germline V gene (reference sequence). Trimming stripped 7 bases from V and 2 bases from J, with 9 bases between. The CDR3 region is CASKGGGNQPQHF. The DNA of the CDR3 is TGTGCCAGCAAGGGAGGCGGCAATCAGCCCCAGCATTTT.

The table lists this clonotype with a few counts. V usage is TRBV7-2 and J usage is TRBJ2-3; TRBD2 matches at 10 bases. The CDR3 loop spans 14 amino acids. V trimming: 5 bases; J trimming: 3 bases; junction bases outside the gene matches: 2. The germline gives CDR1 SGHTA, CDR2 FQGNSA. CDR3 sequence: CASSLGLATDTQYF. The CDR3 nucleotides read TGTGCCAGCAGCCTGGGACTAGCGACAGATACGCAGTATTTT.

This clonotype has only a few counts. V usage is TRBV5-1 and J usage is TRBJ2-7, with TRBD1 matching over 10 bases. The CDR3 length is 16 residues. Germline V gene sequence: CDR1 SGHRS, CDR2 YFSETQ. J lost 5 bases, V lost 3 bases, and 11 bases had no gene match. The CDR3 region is CASSSFLRDRGNEQYF. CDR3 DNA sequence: TGCGCCAGCAGCTCCTTTCTCCGGGACAGGGGTAACGAGCAGTACTTC.

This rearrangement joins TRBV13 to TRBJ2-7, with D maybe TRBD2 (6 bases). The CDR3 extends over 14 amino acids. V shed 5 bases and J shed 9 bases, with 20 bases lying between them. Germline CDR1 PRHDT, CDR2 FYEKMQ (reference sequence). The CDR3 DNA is TGTGCCAGCAGCCCAACGCCCGGGACTCCCCGGCAGTACTTC. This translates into CASSPTPGTPRQYF. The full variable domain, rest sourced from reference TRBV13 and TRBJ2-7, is AAGVIQSPRHLIKEKRETATLKCYPIPRHDTVYWYQQGPGQDPQFLISFYEKMQSDKGSIPDRFSAQQFSDYHSELNMSSLELGDSALYFCASSPTPGTPRQYFGPGTRLTVT.

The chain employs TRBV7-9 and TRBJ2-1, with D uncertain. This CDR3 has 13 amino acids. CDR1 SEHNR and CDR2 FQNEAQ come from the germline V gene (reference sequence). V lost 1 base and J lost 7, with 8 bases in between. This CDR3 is CASSLGYGNEQFF. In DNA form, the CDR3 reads TGTGCCAGCAGCTTAGGATACGGAAATGAGCAGTTCTTC.

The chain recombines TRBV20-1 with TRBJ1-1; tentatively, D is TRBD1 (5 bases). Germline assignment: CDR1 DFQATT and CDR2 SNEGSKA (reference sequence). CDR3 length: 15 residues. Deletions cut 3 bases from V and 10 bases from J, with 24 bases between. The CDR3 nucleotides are TGCAGTGCTAGGGGGGGACGAGGGGAGCGGCAAGGAGCTTTCTTT. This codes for CSARGGRGERQGAFF.

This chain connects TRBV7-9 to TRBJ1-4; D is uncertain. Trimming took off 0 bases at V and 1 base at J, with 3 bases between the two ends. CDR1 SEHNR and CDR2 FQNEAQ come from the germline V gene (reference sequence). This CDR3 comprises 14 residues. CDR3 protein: CASSLAVTNEKLFF. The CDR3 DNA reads TGTGCCAGCAGCTTAGCGGTAACTAATGAAAAACTGTTTTTT.